The rows below give T cell receptor beta chains drawn from one sample of a study of CD8+CD57+ T cells in acquired aplastic anemia. TCRdb re-analysed the reads in MiXCR, keeping a single row per CDR3 protein. Altogether about 160,000 distinct CDR3 sequences are present, about two thirds being singletons, with the ten largest covering more than 35%. The sample was sorted CD4+, CD8+, or CD8+CD57+ T cells (not recorded which) from PBMCs. Receptor source: a human donor with aplastic anemia. Both conserved end residues are part of each CDR3. A D gene is named only where the DNA matches it firmly. Clone size, where shown, is once, few, many, or a class for clones that have expanded.

TGCGCCAGCAGCGACAACTATGGCTACACCTTC CASSDNYGYTF TRBV5-1 . few TRBJ1-2
TGCAGTGCTGTGCGGGACAGCTCCTACGAGCAGTACTTC CSAVRDSSYEQYF TRBV20-1 . . TRBJ2-7
TGTGCCAGCAGCCCCATATACTTAATACAGGGCGTGAACACTGAAGCTTTCTTT CASSPIYLIQGVNTEAFF TRBV7-2 . . TRBJ1-1
TGTGCCAGCAGGGGCGTGGATACGCAGTATTTT CASRGVDTQYF TRBV5-5 . . TRBJ2-3
TGTGCCAGCAGCCAGGGACTAGCGGGCTACAATGAGCAGTTCTTC CASSQGLAGYNEQFF TRBV2 TRBD2 . TRBJ2-1
TGTGCCAGCAGCGTAGGGCTAGGCTCTGGAAACACCATATATTTT CASSVGLGSGNTIYF TRBV9 . . TRBJ1-3
TGTGCCAGCAGCGTTGATCTGGGACAGGGGATCTACGAGCAGTACTTC CASSVDLGQGIYEQYF TRBV7-6 TRBD1 . TRBJ2-7
TGTGCCAGCAGGAGGGGATGGGGGGAGTTAAACATTCAGTACTTC CASRRGWGELNIQYF TRBV5-1 . . TRBJ2-4
TGTGCGTGGGAGCGGGAGGGCCATGACGAGCAGTACTTC CAWEREGHDEQYF TRBV7-9 TRBD2 . TRBJ2-7
TGCAGTGCTACCAGACTAGCGGGAGGGCCGGATGAGCTGTTTTTT CSATRLAGGPDELFF TRBV20-1 TRBD2 . TRBJ2-2
TGTGCCAGCAGCCGTGAGGGACAGGGGGCTGGAAACACCATATATTTT CASSREGQGAGNTIYF TRBV7-9 TRBD1 . TRBJ1-3
TGTGCCAGCAGCCAAGACGGGACCAATCAGCCCCAGCATTTT CASSQDGTNQPQHF TRBV4-2 . . TRBJ1-5
TGTGCCAGCAGCTATTGGGGTTGGACTGGGAATGAGCAGTTCTTC CASSYWGWTGNEQFF TRBV7-2 . . TRBJ2-1
TGTGCCAGCAGCCCGACAGGAGCTATCACAGATACGCAGTATTTT CASSPTGAITDTQYF TRBV5-6 . . TRBJ2-3
TGTGCCAGCAGTCCCAAGAGGGTCGGGGATTCACCCCTCCACTTT CASSPKRVGDSPLHF TRBV12-3/TRBV12-4 . . TRBJ1-6
TGTGCCAGCAGCTTGACTACTAACTATGGCTACACCTTC CASSLTTNYGYTF TRBV5-6 . . TRBJ1-2
TGTGCCACCAGCCACGGGAGAATGGCCGGGGAGCTGTTTTTT CATSHGRMAGELFF TRBV24-1 . once TRBJ2-2
TGTGCCAGTAGTATAGGTGGGGATACCTACAATGAGCAGTTCTTC CASSIGGDTYNEQFF TRBV19 . . TRBJ2-1
TGTGCCAGCAGCGGACTAGCGGGGGGTTCTGAGACCCAGTACTTC CASSGLAGGSETQYF TRBV6-4 TRBD2 . TRBJ2-5
TGTGCCAGCAGCAATTCAGAGGTGCAAGAGACCCAGTACTTC CASSNSEVQETQYF TRBV7-9 . . TRBJ2-5
TGTGCCAGCAGCTTATTGGGCTCGGGTAATTCACCCCTCCACTTT CASSLLGSGNSPLHF TRBV7-9 . . TRBJ1-6
TGTGCCAGCAGCCAAATCAGGGGCGACTATGGCTACACCTTC CASSQIRGDYGYTF TRBV7-9 . . TRBJ1-2
TGTGCCAGCAGCGGCAGGGCAAGCAATCAGCCCCAGCATTTT CASSGRASNQPQHF TRBV9 . . TRBJ1-5
TGTGCCAGCAGTGAATCGGGGACCTCGTTTTTC CASSESGTSFF TRBV2 . few TRBJ2-7
TGTGCCAGCAGCGCAGGAGCAGATACGCAGTATTTT CASSAGADTQYF TRBV7-3 . . TRBJ2-3
TGCAGTGCTTACCCTAGCGGGGCCCGAACCGGGGAGCTGTTTTTT CSAYPSGARTGELFF TRBV20-1 TRBD2 . TRBJ2-2
TGTGCCAGCAGCGCGCACCCAATGACAGGGGTCACTGAAGCTTTCTTT CASSAHPMTGVTEAFF TRBV5-6 TRBD1 . TRBJ1-1
TGCAGCTTTTGGGAGAATACGCAGTATTTT CSFWENTQYF TRBV29-1 . . TRBJ2-3
TGTGCCAGCAGCGGGACAGGGTATGGCTACACCTTC CASSGTGYGYTF TRBV9 TRBD1 few TRBJ1-2
TGCAGTGCTAGAGACCCGGGACTTACTTACGAGCAGTACTTC CSARDPGLTYEQYF TRBV20-1 . few TRBJ2-7
TGTGCCAGCAGTTGGGCGAGCAACCAAGAGACCCAGTACTTC CASSWASNQETQYF TRBV2 . . TRBJ2-5
TGTGCCAGCAGCCAAGCAAACAGGCTGAACACTGAAGCTTTCTTT CASSQANRLNTEAFF TRBV4-2 . . TRBJ1-1
TGTGCCAGCAGCTATTTACGGGGGTATTCACCCCTCCACTTT CASSYLRGYSPLHF TRBV7-8 . . TRBJ1-6
TGTGCCAGCCTCTCTTGGGACTCTGGAAACACCATATATTTT CASLSWDSGNTIYF TRBV7-2 . . TRBJ1-3
TGTGCCAGCAGCCCGGAACAGGGGGCGCAGAACACTGAAGCTTTCTTT CASSPEQGAQNTEAFF TRBV13 TRBD1 few TRBJ1-1
TGTGCCACCCGGGGCAGGGGAAAGAACTATGGCTACACCTTC CATRGRGKNYGYTF TRBV6-4 . . TRBJ1-2
TGTGCCACCAGTGAAGCAAGACAGGGGACCTACGAGCAGTACTTC CATSEARQGTYEQYF TRBV24-1 TRBD1 . TRBJ2-7
TGCAGTGCTCTTAAGCCGGCAGGGGACCAGGGCGTATCACCCCTCCACTTT CSALKPAGDQGVSPLHF TRBV20-1 . . TRBJ1-6
TGTGCCAGCAGCCCCGGACAGGCGATAACCTACAATGAGCAGTTCTTC CASSPGQAITYNEQFF TRBV11-2 TRBD1 . TRBJ2-1
TGTGCCAGCAGCAAGGGGACTCCCGAGCAGTACTTC CASSKGTPEQYF TRBV5-4 . few TRBJ2-7
TGTGCCAGCAGCGCAGGACTAGCGGGGAAGTTCTTC CASSAGLAGKFF TRBV7-9 TRBD2 many TRBJ2-1